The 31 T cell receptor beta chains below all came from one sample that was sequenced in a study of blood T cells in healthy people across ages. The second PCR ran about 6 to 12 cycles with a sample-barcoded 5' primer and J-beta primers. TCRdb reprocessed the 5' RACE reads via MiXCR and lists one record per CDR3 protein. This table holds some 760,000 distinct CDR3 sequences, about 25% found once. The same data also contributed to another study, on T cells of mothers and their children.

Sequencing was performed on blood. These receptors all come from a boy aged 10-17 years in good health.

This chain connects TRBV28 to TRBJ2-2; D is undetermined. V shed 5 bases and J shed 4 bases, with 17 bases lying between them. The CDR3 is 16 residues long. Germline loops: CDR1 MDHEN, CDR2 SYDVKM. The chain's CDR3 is CASSGFGPGGTGELFF. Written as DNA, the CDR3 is TGTGCCAGCAGTGGTTTTGGACCTGGCGGCACCGGGGAGCTGTTTTTT.

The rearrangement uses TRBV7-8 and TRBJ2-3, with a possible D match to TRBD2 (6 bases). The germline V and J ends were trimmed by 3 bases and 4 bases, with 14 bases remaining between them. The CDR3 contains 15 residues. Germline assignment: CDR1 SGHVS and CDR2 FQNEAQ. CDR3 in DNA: TGTGCCAGCAGCTTCGCAGCGGGCCCCGCAGATACGCAGTATTTT. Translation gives CASSFAAGPADTQYF.

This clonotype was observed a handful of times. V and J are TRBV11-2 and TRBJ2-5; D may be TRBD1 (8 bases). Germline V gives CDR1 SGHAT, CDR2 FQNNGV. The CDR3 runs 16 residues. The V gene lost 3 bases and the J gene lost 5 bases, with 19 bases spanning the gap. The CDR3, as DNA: TGTGCCAGCAGCTTTGGTACAGGGGGGGAGGAGGAGACCCAGTACTTC. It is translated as CASSFGTGGEEETQYF.

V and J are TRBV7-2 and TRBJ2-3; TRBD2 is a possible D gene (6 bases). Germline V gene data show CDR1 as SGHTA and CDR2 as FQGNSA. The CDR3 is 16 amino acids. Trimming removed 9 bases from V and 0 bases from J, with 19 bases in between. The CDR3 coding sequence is TGTGCCAGTACCGACTGGGCGGGAATTAGCACAGATACGCAGTATTTT. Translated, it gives CASTDWAGISTDTQYF.

CDR3 nucleotide sequence: TGCGCCAGCGGTCGGACTACCGGGACCTACGAGCAGTACTTC. Its protein is CASGRTTGTYEQYF. The rearrangement uses TRBV5-1 and TRBJ2-7; D perhaps matches TRBD2 (6 bases). This CDR3 contains 14 residues. Trimming left V 7 bases short and J 2 bases short, with 16 bases between. Per the germline V gene, CDR1 is SGHRS and CDR2 is YFSETQ.

CDR3 DNA: TGCAGCGTCTCCGTTCAGGGGGCTGGAAACACCATATATTTT. It codes for CSVSVQGAGNTIYF. The chain has TRBV29-1 and TRBJ1-3; 7 bases align to TRBD1. With 6 bases clipped from V and 2 bases from J, the junction kept 7 bases outside the gene matches. CDR3 length equals 14 residues. Germline CDR1 and CDR2: SQVTM and ANQGSEA.

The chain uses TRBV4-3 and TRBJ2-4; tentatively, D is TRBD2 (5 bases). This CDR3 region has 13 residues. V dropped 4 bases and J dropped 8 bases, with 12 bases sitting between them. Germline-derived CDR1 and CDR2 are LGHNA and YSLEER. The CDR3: CASSPRGSDIQYF. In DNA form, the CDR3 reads TGCGCCAGCAGCCCCCGGGGATCCGACATTCAGTACTTC.

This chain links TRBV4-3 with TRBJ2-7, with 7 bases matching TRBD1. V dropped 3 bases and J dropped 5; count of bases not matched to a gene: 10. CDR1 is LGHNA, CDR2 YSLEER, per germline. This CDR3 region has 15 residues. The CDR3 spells CASSQGVGDSDEQYF. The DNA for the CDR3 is TGCGCCAGCAGCCAGGGGGTGGGGGACAGCGACGAGCAGTACTTC.

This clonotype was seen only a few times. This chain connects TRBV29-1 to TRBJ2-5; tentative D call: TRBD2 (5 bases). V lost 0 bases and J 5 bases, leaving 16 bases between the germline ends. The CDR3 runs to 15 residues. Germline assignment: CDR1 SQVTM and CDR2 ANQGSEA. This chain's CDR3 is CSVEDEGDWEETQYF. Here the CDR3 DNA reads TGCAGCGTTGAAGATGAGGGAGATTGGGAGGAGACCCAGTACTTC.

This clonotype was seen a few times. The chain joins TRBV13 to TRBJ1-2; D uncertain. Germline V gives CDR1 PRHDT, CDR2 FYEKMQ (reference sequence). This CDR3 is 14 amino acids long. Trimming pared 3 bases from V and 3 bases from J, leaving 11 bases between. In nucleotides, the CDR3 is TGTGCCAGCAGCTTGTCTAAGGGTTACTATGGCTACACCTTC. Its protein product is CASSLSKGYYGYTF.

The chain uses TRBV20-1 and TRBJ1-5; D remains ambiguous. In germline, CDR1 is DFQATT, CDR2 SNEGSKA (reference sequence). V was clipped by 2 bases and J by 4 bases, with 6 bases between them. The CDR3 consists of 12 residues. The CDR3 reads CSARIPNQPQHF. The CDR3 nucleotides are TGCAGTGCTAGAATTCCGAATCAGCCCCAGCATTTT.

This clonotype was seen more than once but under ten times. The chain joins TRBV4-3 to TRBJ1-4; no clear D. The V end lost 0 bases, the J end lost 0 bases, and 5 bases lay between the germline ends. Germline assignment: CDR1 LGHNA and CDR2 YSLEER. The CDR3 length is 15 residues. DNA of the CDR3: TGCGCCAGCAGCCAAGAGGACCCAACTAATGAAAAACTGTTTTTT. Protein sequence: CASSQEDPTNEKLFF.

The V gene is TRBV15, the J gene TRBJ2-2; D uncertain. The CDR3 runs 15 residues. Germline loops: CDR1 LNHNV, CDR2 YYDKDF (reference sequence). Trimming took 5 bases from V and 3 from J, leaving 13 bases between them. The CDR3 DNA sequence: TGTGCCACCAGCGGCAGGACCCTTCACACCGGGGAGCTGTTTTTT. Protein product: CATSGRTLHTGELFF.

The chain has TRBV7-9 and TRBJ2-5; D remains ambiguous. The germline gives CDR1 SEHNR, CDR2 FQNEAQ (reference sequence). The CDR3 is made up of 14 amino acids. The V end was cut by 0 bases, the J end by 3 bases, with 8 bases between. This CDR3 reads CASSLALKEETQYF. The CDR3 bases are TGTGCCAGCAGCTTAGCCCTAAAGGAAGAGACCCAGTACTTC.

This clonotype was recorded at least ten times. Here the CDR3 reads CASSLSGSGRAGTDTQYF. CDR3 nucleotides: TGTGCCAGCAGCTTAAGTGGTAGCGGGAGGGCCGGCACAGATACGCAGTATTTT. The rearrangement joins TRBV7-3 to TRBJ2-3; 11 bases are a match to TRBD2. Germline assignment: CDR1 SGHTA and CDR2 FQGTGA. V lost 1 base, J lost 1 base, and 7 bases stayed unmatched. This CDR3 region has 18 residues. Full variable domain (rest looked up from reference TRBV7-3 and TRBJ2-3): GAGVSQTPSNKVTEKGKYVELRCDPISGHTALYWYRQSLGQGPEFLIYFQGTGAADDSGLPNDRFFAVRPEGSVSTLKIQRTERGDSAVYLCASSLSGSGRAGTDTQYFGPGTRLTVL.

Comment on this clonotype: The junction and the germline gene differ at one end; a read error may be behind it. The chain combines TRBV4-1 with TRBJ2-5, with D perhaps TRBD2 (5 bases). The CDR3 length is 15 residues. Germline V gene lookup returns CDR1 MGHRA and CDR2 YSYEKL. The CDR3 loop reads CASSQVPGVLEAQYF. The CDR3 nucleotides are TGCGCCAGCAGCCAAGTGCCAGGAGTACTAGAGGCCCAGTACTTC.

The CDR3 is CASSIGDRATQPQHF. As DNA, the CDR3 is TGTGCCAGTAGTATAGGGGACAGGGCGACTCAGCCCCAGCATTTT. The chain employs TRBV19 and TRBJ1-5, with 9 bases matching TRBD1. There are 15 residues in the CDR3. Germline-derived CDR1 and CDR2 are LNHDA and SQIVND (reference sequence). V lost 1 base and J lost 6; bases outside the gene matches: 4.

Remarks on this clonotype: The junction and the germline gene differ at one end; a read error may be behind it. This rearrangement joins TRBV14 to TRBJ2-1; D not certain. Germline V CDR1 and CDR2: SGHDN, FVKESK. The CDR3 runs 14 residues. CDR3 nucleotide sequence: TGTGCCAGCAGCCAAGATATCCCCTACAATGAGCAGCTCTTC. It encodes CASSQDIPYNEQLF.

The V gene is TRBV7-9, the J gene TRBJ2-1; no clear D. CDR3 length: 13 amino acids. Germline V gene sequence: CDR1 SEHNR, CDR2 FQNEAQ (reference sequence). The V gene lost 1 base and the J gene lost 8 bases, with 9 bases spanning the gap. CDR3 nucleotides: TGTGCCAGCAGCTTAGACTGGAGCGATGAGCAGTTCTTC. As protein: CASSLDWSDEQFF.

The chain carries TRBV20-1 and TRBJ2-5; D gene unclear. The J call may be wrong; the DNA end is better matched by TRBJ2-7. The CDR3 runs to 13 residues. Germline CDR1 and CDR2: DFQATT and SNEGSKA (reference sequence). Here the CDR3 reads CSAPDRLAYEQYF. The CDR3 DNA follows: TGCAGTGCTCCTGACCGGCTAGCCTACGAGCAGTACTTC.

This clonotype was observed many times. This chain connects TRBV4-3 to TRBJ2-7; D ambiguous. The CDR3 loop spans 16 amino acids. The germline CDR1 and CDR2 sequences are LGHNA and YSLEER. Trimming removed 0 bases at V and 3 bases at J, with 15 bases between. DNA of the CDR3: TGCGCCAGCAGCCAAGATAGGGCCAGCACTGTCTACGAGCAGTACTTC. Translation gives CASSQDRASTVYEQYF.

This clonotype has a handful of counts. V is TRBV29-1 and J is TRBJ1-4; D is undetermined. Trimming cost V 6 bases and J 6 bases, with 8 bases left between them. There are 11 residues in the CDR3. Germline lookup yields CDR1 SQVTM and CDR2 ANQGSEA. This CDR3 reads CSVGEYEKLFF. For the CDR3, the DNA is TGCAGCGTCGGCGAGTATGAAAAACTGTTTTTT.

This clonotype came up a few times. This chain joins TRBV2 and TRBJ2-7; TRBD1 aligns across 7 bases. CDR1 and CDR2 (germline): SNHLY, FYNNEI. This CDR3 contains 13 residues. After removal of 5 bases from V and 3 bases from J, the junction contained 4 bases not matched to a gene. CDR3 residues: CASSTGVNYEQYF. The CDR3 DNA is TGTGCCAGCAGTACAGGGGTTAACTACGAGCAGTACTTC.

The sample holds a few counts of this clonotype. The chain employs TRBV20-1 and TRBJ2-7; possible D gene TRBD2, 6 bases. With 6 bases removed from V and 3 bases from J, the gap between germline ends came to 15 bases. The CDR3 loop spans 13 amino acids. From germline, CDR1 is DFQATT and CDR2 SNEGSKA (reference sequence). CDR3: CSARRGGDYEQYF. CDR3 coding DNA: TGCAGTGCCCGGCGGGGAGGAGACTACGAGCAGTACTTC.

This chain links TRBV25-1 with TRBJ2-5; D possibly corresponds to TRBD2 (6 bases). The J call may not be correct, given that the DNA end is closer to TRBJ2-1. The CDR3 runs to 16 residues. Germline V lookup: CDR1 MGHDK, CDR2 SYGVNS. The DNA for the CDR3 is TGTGCCAGCAGTGACCACCGACGGGGGAAAAATAGCGAGCAGTTCTTC. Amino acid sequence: CASSDHRRGKNSEQFF.

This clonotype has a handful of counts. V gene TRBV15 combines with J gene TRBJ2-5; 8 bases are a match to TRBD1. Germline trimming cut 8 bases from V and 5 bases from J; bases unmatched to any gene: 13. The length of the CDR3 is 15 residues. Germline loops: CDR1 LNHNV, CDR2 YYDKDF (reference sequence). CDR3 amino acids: CATGLTLRDRETQYF. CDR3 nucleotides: TGTGCCACCGGCCTTACGCTCCGGGACAGGGAGACCCAGTACTTC.

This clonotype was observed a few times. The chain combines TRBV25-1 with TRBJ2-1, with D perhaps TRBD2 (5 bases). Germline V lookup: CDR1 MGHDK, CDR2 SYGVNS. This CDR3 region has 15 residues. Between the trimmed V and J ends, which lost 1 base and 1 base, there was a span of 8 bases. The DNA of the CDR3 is TGTGCCAGCAGTGAATCTCGGGGTTCCTACAATGAGCAGTTCTTC. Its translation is CASSESRGSYNEQFF.

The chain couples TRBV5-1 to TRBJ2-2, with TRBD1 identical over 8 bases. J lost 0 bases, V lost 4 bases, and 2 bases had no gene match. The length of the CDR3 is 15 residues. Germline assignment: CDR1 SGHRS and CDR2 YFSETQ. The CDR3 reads CASSGQGTNTGELFF. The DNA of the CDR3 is TGCGCCAGCAGCGGACAGGGAACGAACACCGGGGAGCTGTTTTTT. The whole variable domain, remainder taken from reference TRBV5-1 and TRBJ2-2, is KAGVTQTPRYLIKTRGQQVTLSCSPISGHRSVSWYQQTPGQGLQFLFEYFSETQRNKGNFPGRFSGRQFSNSRSEMNVSTLELGDSALYLCASSGQGTNTGELFFGEGSRLTVL.

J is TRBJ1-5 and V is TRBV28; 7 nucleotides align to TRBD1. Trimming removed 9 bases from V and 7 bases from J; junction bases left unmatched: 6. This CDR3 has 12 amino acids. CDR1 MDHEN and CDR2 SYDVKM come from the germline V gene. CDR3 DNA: TGTGCCAGTAACAGGGGCGGACAGCCCCAGCATTTT. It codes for CASNRGGQPQHF.

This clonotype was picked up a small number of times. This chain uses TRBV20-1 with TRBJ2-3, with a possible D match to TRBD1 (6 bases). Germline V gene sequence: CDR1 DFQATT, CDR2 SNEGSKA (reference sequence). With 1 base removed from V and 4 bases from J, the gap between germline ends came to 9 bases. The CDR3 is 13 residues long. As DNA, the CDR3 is TGCAGTGCTAGAGTACAGGGCGCAGATACGCAGTATTTT. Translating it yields CSARVQGADTQYF.

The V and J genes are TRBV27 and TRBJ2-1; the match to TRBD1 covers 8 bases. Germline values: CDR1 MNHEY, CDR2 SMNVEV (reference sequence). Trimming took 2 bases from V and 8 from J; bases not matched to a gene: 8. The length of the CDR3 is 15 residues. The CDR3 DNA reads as TGTGCCAGCAGTTTAGCAGGGGGCGTTTGGGATGAGCAGTTCTTC. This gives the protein CASSLAGGVWDEQFF.